This is a list of T cell receptor beta chains from one sample in a study of T cells in Graves' hyperthyroidism and ophthalmopathy. TCRdb recomputed calls from the multiplex PCR reads with MiXCR, one row per CDR3 protein. The profile shows about 590,000 distinct CDR3 sequences, 11% to 15% of them singletons. Sequenced sample: blood. All receptors derive from a young woman with Graves' ophthalmopathy. The conserved cysteine and the conserved F or W are not part of the CDR3 here. The D gene is left open where the match is weak.

D	length	J	V	CDR3
-	13	TRBJ1-1	TRBV18	ASSQTPRLNTEAF
-	12	TRBJ2-3	TRBV12-3/TRBV12-4	ASSPLRARDTQY
TRBD2	13	TRBJ2-1	TRBV9	ASSVETSGYNGQF
TRBD1	11	TRBJ1-2	TRBV12-3/TRBV12-4	ASSNLDRVGYT
TRBD1	12	TRBJ2-7	TRBV10-3	AISTGTGSLEQY
-	12	TRBJ1-1	TRBV12-3/TRBV12-4	ASSLVGGNTEAF
-	11	TRBJ2-5	TRBV28	ASSYHDSRTQY
-	13	TRBJ2-7	TRBV24-1	ATFPPLDSLGEQY
-	9	TRBJ1-3	TRBV30	AWSPGNTIY
TRBD1	12	TRBJ1-1	TRBV19	ASRRGLRNTEAF
TRBD1	17	TRBJ1-2	TRBV6-6	ASSYSRPGQGVIPYGYT
-	11	TRBJ2-2	TRBV11-2	ASSKINTGELF
-	13	TRBJ2-7	TRBV6-2/TRBV6-3	ASSSFIGGFYEQY